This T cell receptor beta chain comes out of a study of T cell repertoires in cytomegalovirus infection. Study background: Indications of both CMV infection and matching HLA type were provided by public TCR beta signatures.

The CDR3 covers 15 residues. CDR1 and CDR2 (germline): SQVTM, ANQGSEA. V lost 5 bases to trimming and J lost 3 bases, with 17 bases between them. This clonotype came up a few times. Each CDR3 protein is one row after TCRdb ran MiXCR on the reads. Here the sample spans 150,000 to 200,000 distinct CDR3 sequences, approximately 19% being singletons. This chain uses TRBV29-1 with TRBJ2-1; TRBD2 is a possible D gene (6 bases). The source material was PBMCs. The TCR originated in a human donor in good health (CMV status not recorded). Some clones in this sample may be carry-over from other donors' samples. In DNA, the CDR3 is TGCAGCGTTCCGCGGGGAGGTCCGGGCTACAATGAGCAGTTCTTC. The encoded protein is CSVPRGGPGYNEQFF.